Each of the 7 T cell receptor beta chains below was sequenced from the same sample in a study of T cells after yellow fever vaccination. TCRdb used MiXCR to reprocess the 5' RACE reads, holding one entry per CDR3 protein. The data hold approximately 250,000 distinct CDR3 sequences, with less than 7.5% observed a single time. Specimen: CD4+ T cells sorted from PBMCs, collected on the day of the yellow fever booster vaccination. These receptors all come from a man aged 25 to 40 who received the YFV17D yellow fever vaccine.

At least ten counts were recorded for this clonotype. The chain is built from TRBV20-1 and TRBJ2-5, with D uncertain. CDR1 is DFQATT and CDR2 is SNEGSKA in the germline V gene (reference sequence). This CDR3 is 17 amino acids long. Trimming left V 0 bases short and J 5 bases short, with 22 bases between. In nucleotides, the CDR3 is TGCAGTGCTAGAGATAGTTTGGCATCTACCATGTCGGAGACCCAGTACTTC. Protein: CSARDSLASTMSETQYF.

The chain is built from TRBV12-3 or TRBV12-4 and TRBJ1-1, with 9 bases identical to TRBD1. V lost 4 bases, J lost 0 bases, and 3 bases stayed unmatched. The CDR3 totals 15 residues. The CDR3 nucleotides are TGTGCCAGCAGTTGGACAGGGGACCTGAACACTGAAGCTTTCTTT. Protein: CASSWTGDLNTEAFF.

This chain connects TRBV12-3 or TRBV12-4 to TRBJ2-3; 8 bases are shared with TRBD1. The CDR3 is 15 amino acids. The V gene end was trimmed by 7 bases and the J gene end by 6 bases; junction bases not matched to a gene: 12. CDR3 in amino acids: CASKPTGQGPDTQYF. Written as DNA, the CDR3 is TGTGCCAGCAAACCCACCGGACAGGGCCCGGATACGCAGTATTTT.

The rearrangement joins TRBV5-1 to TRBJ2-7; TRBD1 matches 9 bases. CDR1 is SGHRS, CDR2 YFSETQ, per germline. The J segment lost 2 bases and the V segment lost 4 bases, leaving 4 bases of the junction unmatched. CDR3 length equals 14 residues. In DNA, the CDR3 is TGCGCCAGCAGCCCACAGGGGGCAACCTACGAGCAGTACTTC. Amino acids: CASSPQGATYEQYF. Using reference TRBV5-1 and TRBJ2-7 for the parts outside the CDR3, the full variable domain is KAGVTQTPRYLIKTRGQQVTLSCSPISGHRSVSWYQQTPGQGLQFLFEYFSETQRNKGNFPGRFSGRQFSNSRSEMNVSTLELGDSALYLCASSPQGATYEQYFGPGTRLTVT.

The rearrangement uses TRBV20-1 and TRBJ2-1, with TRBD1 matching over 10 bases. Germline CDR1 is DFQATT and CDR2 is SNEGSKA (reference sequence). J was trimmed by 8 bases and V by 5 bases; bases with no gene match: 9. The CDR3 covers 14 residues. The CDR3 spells CSAFRDRGSDEQFF. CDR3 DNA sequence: TGCAGTGCTTTCCGGGACAGGGGTTCCGATGAGCAGTTCTTC.

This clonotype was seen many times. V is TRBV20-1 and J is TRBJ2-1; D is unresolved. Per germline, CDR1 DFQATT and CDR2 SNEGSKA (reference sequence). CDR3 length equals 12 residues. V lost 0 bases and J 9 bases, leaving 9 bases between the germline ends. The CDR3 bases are TGCAGTGCTAGAGAACACGGCGGTGAGCAGTTCTTC. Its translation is CSAREHGGEQFF.

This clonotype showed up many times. DNA for the CDR3: TGCAGTGCTGACCGGGACGCGTACAATGAGCAGTTCTTC. It specifies CSADRDAYNEQFF. V is TRBV20-1 and J is TRBJ2-1, with D possibly being TRBD1 or TRBD2 (5 bases each). V was clipped by 5 bases and J by 4 bases, with 12 bases between them. Germline CDR1 and CDR2: DFQATT and SNEGSKA (reference sequence). The CDR3 is 13 residues long.